These T cell receptor beta chains were read from a single sample in a study of blood T cell repertoires in COVID-19. Sequencing used immunoSEQ multiplex PCR; TCRdb keeps in-frame clones, though not all of them. The table includes about 36,000 clones, roughly four fifths detected once. The sequencing input was peripheral blood. The receptors originated from a human donor in a cohort sampled during active or convalescent COVID-19. The donor label of this sample is uncertain. Each CDR3 is given with its conserved first and last residue. The D gene is left open where the match is weak. Expanded clones get a size class; other rows say once, few or many, or leave the size out.

d_gene	v_gene	abundance	j_gene	CDR3nt	CDR3aa
-	TRBV5-1	-	TRBJ2-3	TGCGCCAGCAAGTCGGCGGATAGCACAGATACGCAGTATTTT	CASKSADSTDTQYF
TRBD1	TRBV6-5	-	TRBJ1-3	TGTGCCAGCAGCCGGGGACAGAAGGCGGGAAACACCATATATTTT	CASSRGQKAGNTIYF
TRBD1	TRBV28	-	TRBJ1-2	TGTGCCAGCAGCGGGACAGGGATTGGGTTCCTTGGCTACACCTTC	CASSGTGIGFLGYTF
TRBD1	TRBV7-8	-	TRBJ2-5	TGTGCCAGCAGTTTAGGACAGGGTTTTGGGACCCAGTACTTC	CASSLGQGFGTQYF
TRBD2	TRBV9	-	TRBJ2-3	TGTGCCAGCAGCTTGGGTGTAGGACTAGGCACAACAGATACGCAGTATTTT	CASSLGVGLGTTDTQYF
-	TRBV12-3/TRBV12-4	-	TRBJ1-4	TGTGCCAGCAGTTTATGGGGGGATGAAAAACTGTTTTTT	CASSLWGDEKLFF
-	TRBV20-1	-	TRBJ1-1	TGCAGTGCGTCAGAGAACACTGAAGCTTTCTTT	CSASENTEAFF
TRBD1	TRBV7-2	-	TRBJ2-3	TGTGCCAGCAGCTTAGCCTCGCGTAGGACAGGGGCCGCCGCTACAGATACGCAGTATTTT	CASSLASRRTGAAATDTQYF
TRBD2	TRBV18	-	TRBJ2-1	TGTGCCAGCTCACTATTAGCGGGACCCAATGAGCAGTTCTTC	CASSLLAGPNEQFF
TRBD2	TRBV19	-	TRBJ2-7	TGTGCCAGTAGTCATCCGGGACTAGCCACAGCCTACGAGCAGTACTTC	CASSHPGLATAYEQYF
-	TRBV10-1	-	TRBJ1-5	TGCGCCAGCAGTGAGGTTACAGAATGGCCTAGCAATCAGCCCCAGCATTTT	CASSEVTEWPSNQPQHF
TRBD1	TRBV19	-	TRBJ1-2	TGTGCCAGTAGTATGCCCGGACAGGGAGACTATGGCTACACCTTC	CASSMPGQGDYGYTF
-	TRBV4-3	-	TRBJ1-1	TGCGCCAGCAGCCAAGAGCGGGTGGATGCCACTGAAGCTTTCTTT	CASSQERVDATEAFF
-	TRBV7-9	-	TRBJ1-4	TGTGCCAGCAGCTCCTTTGGAGGGACACTGTTTTTT	CASSSFGGTLFF
TRBD2	TRBV11-2	-	TRBJ2-7	TGTGCCAGCAGCCGTAGCGGGAAGGGCTACGAGCAGTACTTC	CASSRSGKGYEQYF
-	TRBV5-1	once	TRBJ2-1	TGCGCCAGCAGCTTTAGGAATCTGGGCCACAATGAGCAGTTCTTC	CASSFRNLGHNEQFF
-	TRBV11-2	-	TRBJ2-1	TGTGCCAGCAGCCCCACCCAAAGGAGCTCCTACAATGAGCAGTTCTTC	CASSPTQRSSYNEQFF
-	TRBV12-5	-	TRBJ2-6	TGTGCTAGTGGTTTGGTGAGCTCTGGGGCCAACGTCCTGACTTTC	CASGLVSSGANVLTF
-	TRBV25-1	once	TRBJ2-7	TGTGCCAGCAGGCAGACAGATACCTACGAGCAGTACTTC	CASRQTDTYEQYF
-	TRBV11-2	-	TRBJ2-5	TGTGCCAGCAGCCGAGAGGGTCAGACCCAGTACTTC	CASSREGQTQYF
TRBD1	TRBV30	-	TRBJ1-2	TGTGCCTGGAGTAACAGGGGAGACGTGGACGGCACCTTC	CAWSNRGDVDGTF
TRBD1	TRBV7-3	once	TRBJ2-5	TGTGCCAGCAGCTCAAATCCGGGACAGCAAGAGACCCAGTACTTC	CASSSNPGQQETQYF
TRBD1	TRBV30	-	TRBJ1-2	TGTGCCTGGAGTCCCCTACAGGGGCGATATGGCTACACCTTC	CAWSPLQGRYGYTF
-	TRBV5-1	-	TRBJ2-3	TGCGCCAGCAGCCCCCGTGCGGGTAGCACAGATACGCAGTATTTT	CASSPRAGSTDTQYF
TRBD2	TRBV10-3	-	TRBJ2-1	TGTGCCATCGGGCGGGAGGGTCCACTTGATGAGCAGTTCTTC	CAIGREGPLDEQFF
-	TRBV3-1/TRBV3-2	-	TRBJ2-7	TGTGCCAGCAGCCAAGCGGCCGGGAGCTACGAGCAGTACTTC	CASSQAAGSYEQYF
-	TRBV7-9	-	TRBJ2-1	TGTGCCAGCAGCTGGACTCCTCAGAATGAGCAGTTCTTC	CASSWTPQNEQFF
-	TRBV6-2/TRBV6-3	-	TRBJ2-3	TGTGCCAGCAGTTACGGAGGCGCGGGGAGAGATACGCAGTATTTT	CASSYGGAGRDTQYF
-	TRBV5-4	-	TRBJ2-5	TGTGCCAGCAGCGACCCGGGGCGGGGAGAGACCCAGTACTTC	CASSDPGRGETQYF
TRBD2	TRBV9	few	TRBJ2-3	TGTGCCAACAAAAGGTGCGCGGGAGTAACAGATACGCAGTATTTT	CANKRCAGVTDTQYF
-	TRBV24-1	-	TRBJ2-1	TGTGCCACCAGTGATTACGCTAGCTACAATGAGCAGTTCTTC	CATSDYASYNEQFF
-	TRBV6-6	-	TRBJ1-1	TGTGCCAGCAGCTCTTTCCAGGGTTCTGAAGCTTTCTTT	CASSSFQGSEAFF
TRBD1	TRBV24-1	-	TRBJ2-5	TGTGCCACCAGTGCTGCCGGTGGCAGGGGGAAAGAGACCCAGTACTTC	CATSAAGGRGKETQYF
TRBD1	TRBV13	-	TRBJ2-1	TGTGCCAGCAGCCGACTCGGGACAGAGGGTTTATACAATGAGCAGTTCTTC	CASSRLGTEGLYNEQFF
TRBD1	TRBV7-8	-	TRBJ1-1	TGTGCCAGCAGCTTAGTAGGGACAGGGGGCACTGAAGCTTTCTTT	CASSLVGTGGTEAFF
-	TRBV18	-	TRBJ1-5	TGTGCCAGCTCACCAGGGGCGTCGCAGCCCCAGCATTTT	CASSPGASQPQHF
-	TRBV21-1	-	TRBJ1-1	TGTGCCAGCAGCAAGGGCGTGAACACTGAAGCTTTCTTT	CASSKGVNTEAFF
TRBD2	TRBV30	-	TRBJ2-7	TGTGCCTGGAGGGGGATAGCGGGAGGGACCTACGAGCAGTACTTC	CAWRGIAGGTYEQYF
-	TRBV9	-	TRBJ1-4	TGTGCCAGCAGCCCTTCCCAAGGGGCAACTAATGAAAAACTGTTTTTT	CASSPSQGATNEKLFF
-	TRBV7-2	-	TRBJ1-2	TGTGCCAGCAGCTATGACAGCTCCAATAACTATGGCTACACCTTC	CASSYDSSNNYGYTF
TRBD2	TRBV9	few	TRBJ2-5	TGTGCCAGCAGCGCGACTAGCATGTTTCAAGAGACCCAGTACTTC	CASSATSMFQETQYF
-	TRBV7-9	-	TRBJ1-2	TGTGCCAGCAGCGCCCCGGCCGGCGGCTATGGCTACACCTTC	CASSAPAGGYGYTF
-	TRBV21-1	-	TRBJ2-5	TGTGCCAGCAGCAGGGTAACAGGGGGCGCGAAGACCCAGTACTTC	CASSRVTGGAKTQYF
-	TRBV6-5	-	TRBJ2-3	TGTGCCAGCAGTTACCCGGACAGTGCAGATACGCAGTATTTT	CASSYPDSADTQYF
-	TRBV7-9	-	TRBJ2-5	TGTGCCAGCAGCGCCACAGGGTCAGAGACCCAGTACTTC	CASSATGSETQYF
TRBD2	TRBV5-1	-	TRBJ2-1	TGCGCCAGCAGATCCGGTGGGGACTATAACAATGAGCAGTTCTTC	CASRSGGDYNNEQFF
-	TRBV18	-	TRBJ1-2	TGTGCCAGCTCACCACCGTTGGGTGAACTAAACTATGGCTACACCTTC	CASSPPLGELNYGYTF
TRBD1	TRBV5-1	-	TRBJ1-1	TGCGCCAGCAGCCCCCGGGACAGGGCGGCTGAAGCTTTCTTT	CASSPRDRAAEAFF
TRBD1	TRBV6-2/TRBV6-3	-	TRBJ1-1	TGTGCCAGCAGTTTCGCCGGGGGGACAGGGAGAAGGAACACTGAAGCTTTCTTT	CASSFAGGTGRRNTEAFF
-	TRBV24-1	-	TRBJ1-1	TGTGCCACCAGTGATGGAGGCACCACTGAAGCTTTCTTT	CATSDGGTTEAFF
-	TRBV24-1	-	TRBJ1-1	TGTGCCACCATGGACAATTTTGGGGTTGAAGCTTTCTTT	CATMDNFGVEAFF
-	TRBV18	-	TRBJ1-5	TGTGCCAGCTCGCCGGGGTGGAGCAATCAGCCCCAGCATTTT	CASSPGWSNQPQHF
-	TRBV30	-	TRBJ1-2	TGTGCCTGGATGGGGTGGCAGGGTAGAGTTGGCTACACCTTC	CAWMGWQGRVGYTF
TRBD1	TRBV7-2	-	TRBJ2-7	TGTGCCAGCAGCTTAGAACAGGGGGCGAGGTACGAGCAGTACTTC	CASSLEQGARYEQYF